This T cell receptor (beta chain) was sequenced during a study of Tregs in tolerant kidney transplant recipients. Overall study: A roughly 3-day belatacept mixed lymphocyte reaction, sometimes plus 5-day graft donor restimulation, preceded CD4+CD25+CD127- sorting.

V lost 2 bases and J 5 bases, leaving 4 bases between the germline ends. This CDR3 contains 12 residues. The germline gives CDR1 MNHEY, CDR2 SVGAGI. Overall study findings and caveats: This study did not directly address biological reproducibility.

Generated by immunoSEQ multiplex PCR, the TCRdb table keeps only in-frame clones and is missing some. The profile shows fewer than 45,000 clones, 95% to 96% of them singletons. Comments on this clone: Its antigen remains unidentified.

The V call is TRBV6-5, the J call TRBJ1-5, with D unresolved. This TCR was sampled from a human donor in good health. Source material: Tregs from blood cultured with allogeneic cells. The CDR3 sequence is CASSYGDQPQHF. In DNA, the CDR3 is TGTGCCAGCAGTTACGGTGATCAGCCCCAGCATTTT.